This TCR beta chain was sequenced during a study of regulatory T cells in long-lasting Graves disease. Study-wide results and caveats: Accuracy could have been hurt by small sample size. With persistent disease, TRBV28, TRBJ1-2 and TRBJ2-5 were the favored segments.

The CDR3 is 14 residues long. The V gene's germline CDR1 is MNHNS and CDR2 SASEGT. Trimming removed 1 base at V and 13 bases at J, with 17 bases between. The sample holds a few counts of this clonotype. Its antigen is still unknown. As to time point: persistent/refractory GD, antithyroid drugs over 5 years with positive TRAb. Following extraction of RNA from PBMCs, that RNA was used to make the TCR library. According to the study, TCR beta libraries were built with iRepertoire HTBI primers and CDR3-region Arm-PCR. TCRdb re-called the multiplex PCR reads through MiXCR, storing one row per CDR3 protein. Of about 660,000 distinct CDR3 sequences listed, about 30% are singletons.

Sample: peripheral blood mononuclear cells (PBMCs), taken when the disease was refractory, from a patient treated with antithyroid drugs. This TCR came from a female donor with Graves disease. V usage is TRBV6-1 and J usage is TRBJ1-5; TRBD1 might be the D (5 bases). CDR3 bases: TGTGCCAGCAGTGAAGTGCTCAGGGAAGGAGGTCAGCATTTT. This gives the protein CASSEVLREGGQHF.